The text below deals with one TCR beta chain. The V gene end was trimmed by 3 bases and the J gene end by 5 bases; junction bases not matched to a gene: 8. CDR3 size: 15 residues. CDR1 is SGHDN, CDR2 FVKESK, per germline. Libraries were prepared by immunoSEQ multiplex PCR; TCRdb keeps only in-frame clonotypes and omits some of them. The data hold 150,000 to 200,000 clones, with about 86% observed a single time. These data belong to a study of blood T cell repertoires in COVID-19. Study at large: Donors in the United States, Italy and Spain gave samples during acute or convalescent COVID-19. Sample material is recorded as cDNA or gDNA derived from T cells, B-cell-depleted T cells, or PBMCs.

Material for sequencing was peripheral blood. This receptor was obtained from a woman in her 70s with acute or convalescent COVID-19. The chain links TRBV14 to TRBJ2-7; TRBD1 matches at 9 bases. The CDR3 nucleotides read TGTGCCAGCAGCCAGCCGGGACAGGGACGTCACGAGCAGTACTTC. Translating it yields CASSQPGQGRHEQYF. Together with reference TRBV14 and TRBJ2-7, the CDR3 gives the full variable domain: EAGVTQFPSHSVIEKGQTVTLRCDPISGHDNLYWYRRVMGKEIKFLLHFVKESKQDESGMPNNRFLAERTGGTYSTLKVQPAELEDSGVYFCASSQPGQGRHEQYFGPGTRLTVT.